This T cell receptor beta chain was obtained from a study of preoperative IRX-2 immunotherapy in early breast cancer. The V gene lost 2 bases and the J gene lost 11 bases, with 12 bases spanning the gap. The CDR3 length is 12 residues. CDR1 SQVTM and CDR2 ANQGSEA come from the germline V gene. As for treatment: preoperative locoregional IRX-2 cytokine immunotherapy. Patients received preoperative, locoregional IRX-2 cytokine immunotherapy in a phase Ib study. Sequencing was performed with immunoSEQ multiplex PCR; in TCRdb, only in-frame clones are kept and a portion is missing. The data hold tens of thousands of clones, with approximately 89% observed a single time.

Sequenced material: tumor tissue, taken after IRX-2 immunotherapy. The source of this sequence is a human donor with breast cancer. The chain joins TRBV29-1 to TRBJ1-4, with D possibly TRBD1 on 5 matching bases. CDR3 DNA: TGCAGCGTTGAAAGGGGACGGGGGAAACTGTTTTTT. The encoded protein is CSVERGRGKLFF. The variable domain in full, with the rest retrieved from reference TRBV29-1 and TRBJ1-4, is SAVISQKPSRDICQRGTSLTIQCQVDSQVTMMFWYRQQPGQSLTLIATANQGSEATYESGFVIDKFPISRPNLTFSTLTVSNMSPEDSSIYLCSVERGRGKLFFGSGTQLSVL.